The 10 T cell receptor beta chains listed next were all sequenced from one sample in a study of CD8+CD57+ T cells in acquired aplastic anemia. Profiling that covered TCR beta VDJ and CDR3 relied on genomic DNA as its template. A single record per CDR3 protein comes from TCRdb applying MiXCR to the reads. The data hold fewer than 250,000 distinct CDR3 sequences, with less than 65% observed a single time. Sequencing input: sorted CD4+, CD8+, or CD8+CD57+ T cells (not recorded which) from PBMCs. The receptors were gathered from a human donor in good health, serving as a control.

CDR3 coding DNA: TGTGCCAGCCCGTCTCATATACCCAATCAGCCCCAGCATTTT. Its translation is CASPSHIPNQPQHF. The chain recombines TRBV24-1 with TRBJ1-5; D is undetermined. Germline assignment: CDR1 KGHDR and CDR2 SFDVKD. This CDR3 is built from 14 residues. V lost 11 bases and J 3 bases, leaving 16 bases between the germline ends.

Worth noting for this clonotype: Germline is not matched at one junction end, which may reflect a read error. V gene TRBV3-1 combines with J gene TRBJ1-1; D is uncertain. CDR1 and CDR2 (germline): LGHDT, YNNKEL (reference sequence). The CDR3 extends over 15 amino acids. The CDR3 DNA sequence: TGTGCCGGCAGCCAAGCCCTTACCTCGAACACTGAAGCTTTCTTT. As protein: CAGSQALTSNTEAFF.

This clonotype was seen a few times. A much larger clone differs from this one at a single base, so this may be a read error. No conserved phenylalanine or tryptophan is present at the end of the CDR3, so a read error is the likely explanation. The genes are TRBV5-5 and TRBJ1-2; D is unclear. V was trimmed by 4 bases and J by 4 bases, leaving 14 bases between them. The CDR3 contains 14 residues. The germline V gene encodes CDR1 SGHKS and CDR2 YYEKEE (reference sequence). CDR3 amino acids: CASSQDLIAYGYTS. CDR3 sequence (DNA): TGTGCCAGCAGCCAGGACCTTATCGCCTATGGCTACACCTCC.

V usage is TRBV7-2 and J usage is TRBJ2-3; D may correspond to TRBD1 or TRBD2 (5 bases each). The V gene's germline CDR1 is SGHTA and CDR2 FQGNSA. The CDR3 is 13 amino acids. Trimming pared 5 bases from V and 4 bases from J, leaving 10 bases between. The CDR3 region is CASSHGASDTQYF. The CDR3 DNA sequence: TGTGCCAGCAGCCACGGGGCATCAGATACGCAGTATTTT.

The chain combines TRBV24-1 with TRBJ1-6, with a tentative D call TRBD1 (6 bases). CDR1 KGHDR and CDR2 SFDVKD come from the germline V gene. The CDR3 is 13 residues long. The ends were cut back, 11 bases at V and 5 bases at J, with 12 bases in the middle. In nucleotides, the CDR3 is TGTGCCATCGGCGCAGGGGATAATTCACCCCTCCACTTT. Protein sequence: CAIGAGDNSPLHF.

This chain uses TRBV11-2 with TRBJ2-7; TRBD2 might be the D (5 bases). Germline CDR1 and CDR2: SGHAT and FQNNGV. Trimming removed 1 base at V and 6 bases at J, with 10 bases between. This CDR3 is 13 amino acids long. CDR3 coding DNA: TGTGCCAGCAGCTTAGTGCGGACTGGCGAGCAGTACTTC. The encoded protein is CASSLVRTGEQYF.

This sequence joins TRBV9 and TRBJ1-1, with 12 nucleotides matching TRBD1. J lost 5 bases, V lost 5 bases, and 16 bases had no gene match. Germline assignment: CDR1 SGDLS and CDR2 YYNGEE. The CDR3 is 18 residues long. This CDR3 reads CASSTVPGTGGGRTEAFF. The CDR3 DNA reads TGTGCCAGCAGTACTGTCCCCGGGACAGGGGGCGGACGGACTGAAGCTTTCTTT.

The chain employs TRBV5-1 and TRBJ2-7; possible D gene TRBD2, 5 bases. The CDR3 is 12 residues long. The germline V and J ends were trimmed by 6 bases and 2 bases, with 9 bases remaining between them. Germline CDR1 SGHRS, CDR2 YFSETQ. CDR3 coding DNA: TGCGCCAGCACATCCGGGACCTACGAGCAGTACTTC. Translation: CASTSGTYEQYF. Full variable domain (rest looked up from reference TRBV5-1 and TRBJ2-7): KAGVTQTPRYLIKTRGQQVTLSCSPISGHRSVSWYQQTPGQGLQFLFEYFSETQRNKGNFPGRFSGRQFSNSRSEMNVSTLELGDSALYLCASTSGTYEQYFGPGTRLTVT.

This clonotype was seen at least ten times. The V and J genes are TRBV7-2 and TRBJ2-1; a weak D match, TRBD2 (6 bases). V lost 0 bases to trimming and J lost 3 bases, with 9 bases between them. The CDR3 runs 15 residues. Germline values: CDR1 SGHTA, CDR2 FQGNSA. CDR3 bases: TGTGCCAGCAGCTTAGCCGCGGGGAGCTACAATGAGCAGTTCTTC. It translates to CASSLAAGSYNEQFF.

This chain connects TRBV25-1 to TRBJ2-5, with 7 bases fitting TRBD1. V shed 5 bases, J shed 3 bases, and the junction held 15 bases outside the gene matches. CDR1 is MGHDK, CDR2 SYGVNS, per germline. The CDR3 length is 17 residues. CDR3 nucleotides: TGTGCCAGCAGTCACATAGGTGGACAGGAAGAAAAAGAGACCCAGTACTTC. It translates to CASSHIGGQEEKETQYF.